This entry lists 15 T cell receptor beta chains sequenced from one sample in a study of T cells expressing NK-cell markers. TCRdb reprocessed the 5' RACE reads, keeping one entry per CDR3 protein, no DNA. The specimen's table records about 370,000 distinct CDR3 sequences. The sequencing sample was made of blood T cells: a sorted CD56 or NKG2C T cell subset, CD4+ or CD8+ T cells, or bulk PBMC T cells (not recorded which). These receptors were collected from a woman between 45 and 60 years old in good health.

This sequence joins TRBV7-2 and TRBJ2-3. Looked up from germline, CDR1 is SGHTA and CDR2 is FQGNSA. The CDR3 consists of 14 residues. The CDR3 reads CASSVAGVGDTQYF.

The J gene is TRBJ2-7, the V gene TRBV27; lacking DNA, the TRBD2 call made by TCRdb goes unchecked. Germline V CDR1 and CDR2: MNHEY, SMNVEV (reference sequence). The CDR3 contains 13 residues. The CDR3 sequence is CASSLRALYEQYF.

This chain joins TRBV5-1 and TRBJ2-1. The length of the CDR3 is 13 residues. Germline V gives CDR1 SGHRS, CDR2 YFSETQ. The CDR3 here is CASSITEANEQFF.

The gene calls are TRBV4-2 and TRBJ1-3. In germline, CDR1 is LGHNA, CDR2 YNFKEQ. The CDR3 has 14 amino acids. The CDR3: CASSPQLTGNTIYF.

V and J are TRBV11-2 and TRBJ2-6. Germline CDR1 reads SGHAT; CDR2 reads FQNNGV. The CDR3 is 15 residues long. CDR3 region: CASSLGKGGANVLTF.

This chain joins TRBV12-3 or TRBV12-4 and TRBJ2-7; lacking DNA, the TRBD1 call made by TCRdb goes unchecked. The CDR3 runs 15 residues. The CDR3 region is CASSRPGRVHYEQYF.

CDR3 sequence reads: CASSQKSWARLAKNIQYF. The chain carries TRBV19 and TRBJ2-4; TCRdb's assignment of TRBD2 cannot be checked, as there is no DNA. The CDR3 consists of 18 residues. CDR1 and CDR2 (germline): LNHDA, SQIVND (reference sequence).

The chain has TRBV5-1 and TRBJ2-3; TCRdb lists TRBD1, though no DNA is available to test this call. CDR3 length equals 15 residues. CDR1 and CDR2 from the germline V gene are SGHRS and YFSETQ. The CDR3 reads CASSFGDVSTDTQYF. Drawing the rest from reference TRBV5-1 and TRBJ2-3, the complete variable domain is KAGVTQTPRYLIKTRGQQVTLSCSPISGHRSVSWYQQTPGQGLQFLFEYFSETQRNKGNFPGRFSGRQFSNSRSEMNVSTLELGDSALYLCASSFGDVSTDTQYFGPGTRLTVL.

This rearrangement joins TRBV11-2 to TRBJ2-2. The germline V gene encodes CDR1 SGHAT and CDR2 FQNNGV. This CDR3 has 16 residues. This CDR3 is CASSLGVLANTGELFF.

This chain uses TRBV5-1 with TRBJ1-2; without DNA, the TCRdb call of TRBD1 cannot be checked. CDR1 is SGHRS and CDR2 is YFSETQ in the germline V gene. The CDR3 spans 16 residues. Here the CDR3 reads CASSSNVEGQGYGYTF.

This rearrangement joins TRBV10-2 to TRBJ2-1; TCRdb gives TRBD2 as the D gene, but with no DNA this cannot be confirmed. This CDR3 spans 14 amino acids. The germline gives CDR1 WSHSY, CDR2 SAAADI. CDR3 protein: CASSQALASNEQFF.

The chain joins TRBV7-2 to TRBJ2-2; the TRBD1 assignment by TCRdb is unverifiable without DNA. CDR3 length: 15 amino acids. Germline CDR1 is SGHTA and CDR2 is FQGNSA. CDR3 protein: CASSFGDLKTGELFF.

The rearrangement uses TRBV7-9 and TRBJ2-7; the D call of TRBD2 rests on TCRdb alone, since no DNA is present to check it. Germline V gives CDR1 SEHNR, CDR2 FQNEAQ (reference sequence). The CDR3 totals 15 residues. CDR3 loop: CASSLTSGPSYEQYF. Looking up the rest from reference TRBV7-9 and TRBJ2-7 gives the full variable domain: DTGVSQNPRHKITKRGQNVTFRCDPISEHNRLYWYRQTLGQGPEFLTYFQNEAQLEKSRLLSDRFSAERPKGSFSTLEIQRTEQGDSAMYLCASSLTSGPSYEQYFGPGTRLTVT.

The chain combines TRBV12-3 or TRBV12-4 with TRBJ2-1; no DNA is available, so the TRBD2 call from TCRdb remains unchecked. There are 16 residues in the CDR3. CDR3 in amino acids: CASSLSFLAGDNEQFF.

The CDR3 sequence: CASSHGVGGPNTEAFF. The chain recombines TRBV4-1 with TRBJ1-1. Germline loops: CDR1 MGHRA, CDR2 YSYEKL. The CDR3 consists of 16 residues.